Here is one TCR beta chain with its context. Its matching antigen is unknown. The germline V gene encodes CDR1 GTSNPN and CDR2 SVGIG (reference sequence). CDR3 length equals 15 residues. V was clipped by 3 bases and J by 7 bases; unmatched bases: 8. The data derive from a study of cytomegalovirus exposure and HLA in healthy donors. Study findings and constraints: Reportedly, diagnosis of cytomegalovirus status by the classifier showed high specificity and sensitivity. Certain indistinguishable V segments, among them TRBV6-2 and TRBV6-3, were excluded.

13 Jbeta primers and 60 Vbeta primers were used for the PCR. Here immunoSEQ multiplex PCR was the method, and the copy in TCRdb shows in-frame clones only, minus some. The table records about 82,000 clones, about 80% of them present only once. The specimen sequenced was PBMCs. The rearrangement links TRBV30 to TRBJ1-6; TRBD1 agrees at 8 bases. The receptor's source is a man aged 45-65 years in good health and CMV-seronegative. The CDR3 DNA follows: TGTGCCTGGAGCGGAGGGACAGGTCAGAATTCACCCCTCCACTTT. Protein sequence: CAWSGGTGQNSPLHF.